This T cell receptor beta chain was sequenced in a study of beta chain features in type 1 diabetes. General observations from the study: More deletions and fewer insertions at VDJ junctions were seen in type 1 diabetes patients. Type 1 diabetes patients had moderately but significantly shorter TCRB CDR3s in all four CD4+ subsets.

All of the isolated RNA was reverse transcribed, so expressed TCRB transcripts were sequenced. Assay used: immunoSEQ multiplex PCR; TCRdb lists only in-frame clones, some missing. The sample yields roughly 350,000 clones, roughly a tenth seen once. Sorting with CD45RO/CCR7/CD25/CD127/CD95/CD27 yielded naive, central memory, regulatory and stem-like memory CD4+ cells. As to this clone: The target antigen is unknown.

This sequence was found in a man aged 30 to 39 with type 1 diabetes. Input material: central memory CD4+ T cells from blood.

CDR3 in amino acids: CASSLRLRDLAEVGPYEQYF. As DNA, the CDR3 is TGTGCCAGCAGTTTACGCCTCCGGGACCTGGCCGAGGTAGGACCCTACGAGCAGTACTTC. This chain connects TRBV27 to TRBJ2-7; D is perhaps TRBD1 or TRBD2 (5 bases each). Trimming shortened V by 2 bases and J by 2 bases, and 28 bases separated the two germline ends. CDR3 length: 20 residues. Looked up from germline, CDR1 is MNHEY and CDR2 is SMNVEV (reference sequence).